The following is a TCR beta chain sequence with its context. This CDR3 has 13 amino acids. Deletions cut 2 bases from V and 4 bases from J, with 6 bases between. The germline CDR1 and CDR2 sequences are SNHLY and FYNNEI. Methods used by the authors: Reference gene primer amplification yielded estimated nucleated cell counts. Sequencing used immunoSEQ multiplex PCR; TCRdb keeps in-frame clones, though not all of them. Clone size and the V and J calls come from that table; the DNA yielded D and trimming. Of more than 250,000 clones in the sample, around 80% were seen once. This entry is derived from a study of blood T cell repertoires in COVID-19. Study context: Specimens from acute and convalescent COVID-19 originated in the United States, Italy and Spain. Sources were T cells, B-cell-depleted T cells, or PBMCs; the material itself was cDNA or gDNA.

Sequenced material: peripheral blood. The origin of this receptor is a woman aged 45-65 years with acute or convalescent COVID-19. This chain joins TRBV2 and TRBJ1-5; D is undetermined. CDR3 loop: CASSEYGNQPQHF. The CDR3 DNA is TGTGCCAGCAGTGAATACGGGAATCAGCCCCAGCATTTT.